Below, 31 T cell receptor beta chains from the same sample are listed, as sequenced in a study of cytomegalovirus exposure and HLA in healthy donors. PCR primers comprised 60 Vbeta and 13 Jbeta primers. The table came from immunoSEQ multiplex PCR; TCRdb's copy has only in-frame clones and leaves some out. Of more than 150,000 clones listed, around 81% are singletons. The sample consisted of PBMCs. The receptors stem from a woman under 30 in good health and CMV-seropositive.

The V and J genes are TRBV7-9 and TRBJ1-5; no clear D gene. V was clipped by 1 base and J by 7 bases, with 5 bases between them. Germline V gene data show CDR1 as SEHNR and CDR2 as FQNEAQ (reference sequence). The CDR3 consists of 12 residues. This CDR3 reads CASSLDGQPQHF. The CDR3 DNA reads TGTGCCAGCAGCTTAGACGGGCAGCCCCAGCATTTT.

The V call is TRBV7-9, the J call TRBJ1-4; D gene unclear. Germline CDR1 SEHNR, CDR2 FQNEAQ (reference sequence). CDR3 size: 14 residues. The V gene lost 3 bases and the J gene lost 0 bases, with 5 bases spanning the gap. The CDR3 DNA sequence: TGTGCCAGCAGCTTGGGAGCAACTAATGAAAAACTGTTTTTT. Its protein is CASSLGATNEKLFF.

The rearrangement uses TRBV7-9 and TRBJ2-7; TRBD1 aligns across 7 bases. After removal of 5 bases from V and 3 bases from J, the junction contained 13 bases not matched to a gene. Germline V gene data show CDR1 as SEHNR and CDR2 as FQNEAQ (reference sequence). The CDR3 has 16 residues. The CDR3 region has the DNA TGTGCCAGCAGCGCAAAGGGGGACAGCCCTATCTACGAGCAGTACTTC. Translating gives CASSAKGDSPIYEQYF.

The table lists this clone with a count of one. The genes are TRBV4-1 and TRBJ1-3; 7 nucleotides align to TRBD1. The CDR3 covers 16 residues. Unmatched junction bases numbered 6, after V lost 2 bases and J lost 2 bases. From germline, CDR1 is MGHRA and CDR2 YSYEKL. The CDR3 nucleotides are TGCGCCAGCAGCCAACCCGACAGGGACCCTGGAAACACCATATATTTT. Encoded protein: CASSQPDRDPGNTIYF.

The chain recombines TRBV11-3 with TRBJ2-1, with 9 positions matching TRBD1. The germline V gene has CDR1 SGHNT and CDR2 YENEEA. V was clipped by 1 base and J by 9 bases; unmatched bases: 7. This CDR3 has 15 amino acids. The chain's CDR3 is CASSLVSLGQGEQFF. As DNA, the CDR3 is TGTGCCAGCAGCTTAGTTTCTCTGGGACAGGGTGAGCAGTTCTTC. The full variable domain, with the rest looked up from reference TRBV11-3 and TRBJ2-1, is EAGVVQSPRYKIIEKKQPVAFWCNPISGHNTLYWYLQNLGQGPELLIRYENEEAVDDSQLPKDRFSAERLKGVDSTLKIQPAELGDSAVYLCASSLVSLGQGEQFFGPGTRLTVL.

Points on this clone: The same CDR3 can be traced to other DNA sequences in this sample. This chain links TRBV19 with TRBJ1-4, with 10 positions matching TRBD1. In germline, CDR1 is LNHDA, CDR2 SQIVND (reference sequence). There are 14 residues in the CDR3. Trimming took 5 bases from V and 7 from J; bases not matched to a gene: 4. CDR3 coding DNA: TGTGCCAGTAGTGACAGGGGGCGTAGTGAAAAACTGTTTTTT. It translates to CASSDRGRSEKLFF.

V usage is TRBV19 and J usage is TRBJ1-1; the D is unclear. The V and J ends lost 5 bases and 0 bases respectively, with 7 bases between them. The germline V gene encodes CDR1 LNHDA and CDR2 SQIVND (reference sequence). The CDR3 has 13 residues. CDR3 region: CASSVRVNTEAFF. DNA for the CDR3: TGTGCCAGTAGTGTACGGGTGAACACTGAAGCTTTCTTT.

The J gene is TRBJ1-1, the V gene TRBV2; D ambiguous. V lost 10 bases, J lost 6 bases, and 18 bases lay in between. Per germline, CDR1 SNHLY and CDR2 FYNNEI. The CDR3 spans 13 residues. This CDR3 reads CANPQPISAEAFF. For the CDR3, the DNA is TGTGCCAACCCCCAGCCCATAAGCGCTGAAGCTTTCTTT.

The CDR3 DNA reads TGTGCCAGCACCGAGACGGGAGATTCACCCCTCCACTTT. Its protein product is CASTETGDSPLHF. The rearrangement joins TRBV2 to TRBJ1-6; D ambiguous. Germline V gene lookup returns CDR1 SNHLY and CDR2 FYNNEI. Trimming took 7 bases from V and 8 from J, leaving 12 bases between them. This CDR3 spans 13 amino acids.

The chain employs TRBV6-4 and TRBJ2-2; no definite D call. The V and J ends lost 3 bases and 5 bases respectively, with 13 bases between them. The CDR3 runs 15 residues. The germline CDR1 and CDR2 sequences are MRHNA and SNTAGT. CDR3 in amino acids: CASSENVGATGELFF. As DNA, the CDR3 is TGTGCCAGCAGTGAAAATGTCGGTGCGACCGGGGAGCTGTTTTTT.

This chain links TRBV1 with TRBJ1-5; the table's D call of TRBD1 was not tested on the DNA. TRBV1 is assigned pseudogene status. The CDR3 extends over 19 amino acids. The CDR3 DNA follows: TGCACCAGCAGCCAAGATTTTCTTCCTCGGACAGGGAAGGATCAGCCCCAGCATTTT. Amino acid sequence: CTSSQDFLPRTGKDQPQHF.

The rearrangement links TRBV6-1 to TRBJ1-4, with D possibly matching TRBD1 (6 bases). The CDR3 is 16 residues long. The germline gives CDR1 MNHNS, CDR2 SASEGT. The V end was cut by 0 bases, the J end by 7 bases, with 15 bases between. CDR3: CASSEAPAGGREKLFF. DNA for the CDR3: TGTGCCAGCAGTGAAGCCCCCGCGGGGGGGCGTGAAAAACTGTTTTTT.

The rearrangement uses TRBV6-5 and TRBJ1-1; no clear D. Trimming left V 4 bases short and J 11 bases short, with 23 bases between. The CDR3 extends over 15 amino acids. Germline V gives CDR1 MNHEY, CDR2 SVGAGI. This CDR3 is CASSFSQRVWEGAFF. The CDR3 nucleotides are TGTGCCAGCAGTTTCAGCCAGCGGGTCTGGGAAGGGGCTTTCTTT.

V and J are TRBV2 and TRBJ2-2, with 8 bases lining up with TRBD2. With V trimmed by 6 bases and J by 6 bases, 6 bases remained unmatched. The length of the CDR3 is 14 residues. Germline V gene data show CDR1 as SNHLY and CDR2 as FYNNEI. Here the CDR3 reads CASRSGTSSGELFF. The CDR3 DNA is TGTGCCAGCAGGAGTGGGACTAGTTCCGGGGAGCTGTTTTTT. The whole variable domain, remainder taken from reference TRBV2 and TRBJ2-2, is EPEVTQTPSHQVTQMGQEVILRCVPISNHLYFYWYRQILGQKVEFLVSFYNNEISEKSEIFDDQFSVERPDGSNFTLKIRSTKLEDSAMYFCASRSGTSSGELFFGEGSRLTVL.

This clone occurred a few times. The V gene is TRBV6-6, the J gene TRBJ2-7, with 9 bases aligning to TRBD2. CDR1 and CDR2 from the germline V gene are MNHNY and SVGAGI (reference sequence). The CDR3 is made up of 14 amino acids. The ends lost 2 bases at V and 6 bases at J; junction bases unmatched: 5. The CDR3 DNA is TGTGCCAGCAGTTACCGGGCGGGGGGGCGCGAGCAGTACGTC. This gives the protein CASSYRAGGREQYV.

The gene calls are TRBV11-3 and TRBJ1-1; TRBD1 matches at 7 bases. CDR1 SGHNT and CDR2 YENEEA come from the germline V gene. This CDR3 contains 13 residues. J lost 8 bases, V lost 4 bases, and 7 bases had no gene match. CDR3 in amino acids: CASSYRQGNEAFF. The CDR3 DNA follows: TGTGCCAGCAGCTATAGACAGGGCAACGAAGCTTTCTTT.

The chain joins TRBV15 to TRBJ2-3; perhaps D is TRBD1 or TRBD2 (7 bases each). CDR1 is LNHNV and CDR2 is YYDKDF in the germline V gene (reference sequence). The CDR3 is made up of 18 amino acids. V gave up 5 bases and J gave up 5 bases, with 26 bases separating them. The DNA of the CDR3 is TGTGCCACCAGCGGAGGGGGCTCTGCGCGGGGGCACGTAGATACGCAGTATTTT. Translation gives CATSGGGSARGHVDTQYF.

This chain connects TRBV11-2 to TRBJ2-5, with 8 bases that match TRBD1. V was pared by 5 bases and J by 4 bases, with 12 bases of the junction left unmatched. Germline lookup yields CDR1 SGHAT and CDR2 FQNNGV. The CDR3 length is 16 residues. CDR3 sequence reads: CASSMNRGSGGETQYF. In nucleotides, the CDR3 is TGTGCCAGCAGCATGAACAGGGGGTCGGGCGGAGAGACCCAGTACTTC.

This sequence joins TRBV14 and TRBJ2-1; TRBD2 matches 12 bases. With 3 bases clipped from V and 6 bases from J, the junction kept 6 bases outside the gene matches. The CDR3 is 16 amino acids. Germline lookup yields CDR1 SGHDN and CDR2 FVKESK. The DNA for the CDR3 is TGTGCCAGCAGCCATCTGACTAGCGGGGGTCCCAATGAGCAGTTCTTC. This translates into CASSHLTSGGPNEQFF.

The chain employs TRBV30 and TRBJ2-4; the D gene is possibly TRBD2 (6 bases). The CDR3 length is 16 residues. Germline CDR1 GTSNPN, CDR2 SVGIG (reference sequence). Trimming cost V 2 bases and J 0 bases, with 14 bases left between them. The DNA of the CDR3 is TGTGCCTGGAGTAAGGAGGGGCCCCCAGCCAAAAACATTCAGTACTTC. Its protein is CAWSKEGPPAKNIQYF.

The CDR3 loop reads CASSDTSDEQYF. CDR3 sequence (DNA): TGTGCCAGCAGTGATACTAGCGACGAGCAGTACTTC. This rearrangement joins TRBV11-3 to TRBJ2-7; 7 bases agree with TRBD2. Germline loops: CDR1 SGHNT, CDR2 YENEEA. This CDR3 contains 12 residues. J was trimmed by 5 bases and V by 6 bases; bases with no gene match: 4.

Only one count was recorded for this clone. The chain carries TRBV18 and TRBJ2-4; a possible D gene is TRBD1 (5 bases). Trimming removed 6 bases at V and 5 bases at J, with 20 bases between. The germline V gene has CDR1 KGHSH and CDR2 LQKENI. The CDR3 sequence is 16 residues long. CDR3 nucleotide sequence: TGTGCCAGCTCTACGCTGAGGTTAGGGGTCCAAAACATTCAGTACTTC. Amino acid sequence: CASSTLRLGVQNIQYF.

CDR3 sequence: CASSFRGGNQPQHF. The CDR3, as DNA: TGTGCCAGCAGTTTCAGAGGGGGAAATCAGCCCCAGCATTTT. This rearrangement joins TRBV27 to TRBJ1-5, with D tentatively TRBD1 (6 bases). The germline V gene has CDR1 MNHEY and CDR2 SMNVEV (reference sequence). V dropped 3 bases and J dropped 4 bases, with 10 bases sitting between them. The CDR3 has 14 residues.

CDR3 loop: CASSENPGNTGELFF. The DNA of the CDR3 is TGTGCCAGCAGTGAAAATCCGGGGAACACCGGGGAGCTGTTTTTT. The chain recombines TRBV2 with TRBJ2-2; D unclear. Germline V gene data show CDR1 as SNHLY and CDR2 as FYNNEI. The V end lost 2 bases, the J end lost 1 base, and 8 bases lay between the germline ends. This CDR3 comprises 15 residues.

The chain joins TRBV18 to TRBJ1-1; D uncertain. The germline CDR1 and CDR2 sequences are KGHSH and LQKENI. Deletions cut 3 bases from V and 8 bases from J, with 10 bases between. The CDR3 totals 12 residues. The CDR3 is CASSPLRAEAFF. The CDR3 DNA follows: TGTGCCAGCTCACCGTTGAGAGCCGAAGCTTTCTTT.

This clone was recorded once. The V call is TRBV28, the J call TRBJ1-2; TRBD1 matches 7 bases. The junction had 11 bases not matched to a gene; V was cut back by 5 bases and J by 5 bases. Germline assignment: CDR1 MDHEN and CDR2 SYDVKM. The CDR3 has 15 residues. The CDR3 region has the DNA TGTGCCAGCAGTCCGCCCTTCGGACAGGCTTATGGCTACACCTTC. As protein: CASSPPFGQAYGYTF.

The rearrangement joins TRBV27 to TRBJ1-2, with 8 bases aligning to TRBD1. The CDR3 length is 12 residues. The V and J ends lost 9 bases and 8 bases, in that order; junction bases with no gene match: 8. Germline loops: CDR1 MNHEY, CDR2 SMNVEV (reference sequence). CDR3 in amino acids: CASSAGGWGYTF. CDR3 DNA sequence: TGTGCCAGTTCGGCAGGGGGCTGGGGCTACACCTTC.

The V and J genes are TRBV27 and TRBJ1-2; a weak D match, TRBD1 (6 bases). This CDR3 spans 15 amino acids. The germline V gene encodes CDR1 MNHEY and CDR2 SMNVEV (reference sequence). V shed 5 bases and J shed 0 bases, with 13 bases lying between them. The CDR3 is CASSKNRDPNYGYTF. In DNA form, the CDR3 reads TGTGCCAGCAGTAAAAACAGGGACCCTAACTATGGCTACACCTTC.

The chain carries TRBV4-1 and TRBJ1-1; a weak D match, TRBD1 (5 bases). The germline V and J ends were trimmed by 0 bases and 11 bases, with 13 bases remaining between them. CDR3 length: 13 amino acids. Germline CDR1 and CDR2: MGHRA and YSYEKL. CDR3 DNA sequence: TGCGCCAGCAGCCAAGACAAGAACAGGCGCGCTTTCTTT. Translation: CASSQDKNRRAFF.

V usage is TRBV7-9 and J usage is TRBJ1-2; TRBD1 matches 7 bases. CDR1 and CDR2 (germline): SEHNR, FQNEAQ (reference sequence). The CDR3 sequence is 17 residues long. Trimming at V came to 1 base and at J to 2 bases, leaving 10 bases not matched to a gene. The CDR3 spells CASSLDSGDSLNYGYTF. In nucleotides, the CDR3 is TGTGCCAGCAGCTTAGACTCGGGGGACAGTCTCAACTATGGCTACACCTTC.

The chain couples TRBV6-5 to TRBJ1-6; D is undetermined. Between the trimmed V and J ends, which lost 6 bases and 10 bases, there was a span of 19 bases. The germline gives CDR1 MNHEY, CDR2 SVGAGI. The CDR3 totals 15 residues. CDR3 coding DNA: TGTGCCAGCAGCCTGGAGAGGGCAGGCCGCTCACCCCTCCACTTT. Translating it yields CASSLERAGRSPLHF.